Shown below are 8 T cell receptor beta chains from a single sample sequenced in a study of cytomegalovirus exposure and HLA in healthy donors. Primers: 60 Vbeta forward and 13 Jbeta reverse. Clones were read by immunoSEQ multiplex PCR, and TCRdb kept only the in-frame ones, dropping some. Among about 140,000 clones listed, 80% were seen once. Sample: PBMCs. Receptors originate from a man in his fifties or sixties in good health and CMV-seronegative.

V usage is TRBV18 and J usage is TRBJ2-5; 7 positions match TRBD1. The CDR3 totals 16 residues. Germline V CDR1 and CDR2: KGHSH, LQKENI. With V trimmed by 3 bases and J by 0 bases, 7 bases remained unmatched. The CDR3 is CASSPGTETYQETQYF. The DNA for the CDR3 is TGTGCCAGCTCACCCGGGACAGAGACGTACCAAGAGACCCAGTACTTC.

The rearrangement uses TRBV6-1 and TRBJ2-4, with 8 bases identical to TRBD2. CDR1 and CDR2 (germline): MNHNS, SASEGT. The J segment lost 3 bases and the V segment lost 1 base, leaving 8 bases of the junction unmatched. The CDR3 consists of 17 residues. The CDR3, as DNA: TGTGCCAGCAGTGAAGAGAGCGGGGGCGCAGGCAAAAACATTCAGTACTTC. This encodes CASSEESGGAGKNIQYF.

The chain employs TRBV5-4 and TRBJ2-7; TRBD2 aligns across 10 bases. The V and J ends lost 1 base and 13 bases, in that order; junction bases with no gene match: 8. The germline CDR1 and CDR2 sequences are SGHNT and YYREEE (reference sequence). CDR3 length: 13 amino acids. The CDR3 nucleotides read TGTGCCAGCAGCTTGCAGGGAGCGGGGGGGACCTACTTC. Protein sequence: CASSLQGAGGTYF. The full variable domain, with the rest looked up from reference TRBV5-4 and TRBJ2-7, is ETGVTQSPTHLIKTRGQQVTLRCSSQSGHNTVSWYQQALGQGPQFIFQYYREEENGRGNFPPRFSGLQFPNYSSELNVNALELDDSALYLCASSLQGAGGTYFGPGTRLTVT.

The chain employs TRBV28 and TRBJ2-1, with TRBD2 matching 8 bases. Germline V gene data show CDR1 as MDHEN and CDR2 as SYDVKM. The CDR3 consists of 15 residues. V lost 6 bases, J lost 4 bases, and 8 bases stayed unmatched. CDR3 amino acids: CASSSGGLGYNEQFF. The DNA for the CDR3 is TGTGCCAGCAGCTCGGGGGGGCTTGGGTACAATGAGCAGTTCTTC.

The chain is built from TRBV11-3 and TRBJ1-2; 7 bases line up with TRBD1. J gave up 4 bases and V 3 bases, and 8 bases lay outside the gene matches. There are 15 residues in the CDR3. CDR1 and CDR2 (germline): SGHNT, YENEEA. The CDR3 coding sequence is TGTGCCAGCAGCTTCAATCAGGGGGTCGCCTATGGCTACACCTTC. This sequence encodes CASSFNQGVAYGYTF.

Concerning this clone itself: This sample includes further DNA sequences coding for the same CDR3. The chain is built from TRBV19 and TRBJ1-5; D not resolved. CDR1 and CDR2 (germline): LNHDA, SQIVND (reference sequence). Deletions cut 3 bases from V and 7 bases from J, with 13 bases between. There are 14 residues in the CDR3. Here the CDR3 DNA reads TGTGCCAGTAGTATCAGAGGGTCGGGGCAGCCCCAGCATTTT. Protein sequence: CASSIRGSGQPQHF.

This clone was seen once. The chain is built from TRBV4-2 and TRBJ1-1; TRBD1 might be the D (5 bases). From germline, CDR1 is LGHNA and CDR2 YNFKEQ. The CDR3 length is 16 residues. Trimming pared 0 bases from V and 4 bases from J, leaving 15 bases between. The CDR3 nucleotides are TGTGCCAGCAGCCAAGAACCTCCCCCAGGGCCCACTGAAGCTTTCTTT. Translation: CASSQEPPPGPTEAFF.

The CDR3 reads CASSVSFKETQYF. The DNA of the CDR3 is TGTGCCAGCAGCGTATCTTTTAAAGAGACCCAGTACTTC. This chain links TRBV9 with TRBJ2-5, with D uncertain. Trimming pared 1 base from V and 3 bases from J, leaving 7 bases between. Germline loops: CDR1 SGDLS, CDR2 YYNGEE. CDR3 length equals 13 residues.